This T cell receptor beta chain was found in a study of cytomegalovirus exposure and HLA in healthy donors. Study details: In an early release, HLA-typed donors contributed tens of millions of unique TCR sequences.

With respect to this clone: Antigen unknown.

J was trimmed by 2 bases and V by 3 bases; bases with no gene match: 4. This CDR3 is built from 15 residues. CDR1 and CDR2 from the germline V gene are SEHNR and FQNEAQ (reference sequence). Primers: 60 Vbeta forward and 13 Jbeta reverse. Only in-frame clones appear in the TCRdb table, and some are missing; sequencing was by immunoSEQ multiplex PCR. In total, the table holds 87,000 or so clones. Overall study findings and caveats: The authors later found most CMV-associated TCR beta chains appeared HLA-restricted. From TCR beta sequences, most subjects' HLA-A and HLA-B alleles were reportedly predicted accurately.

The rearrangement joins TRBV7-9 to TRBJ1-2; 9 nucleotides agree with TRBD1. Source material: PBMCs. This TCR derives from a man in his fifties or sixties in good health and CMV-seropositive. The CDR3 bases are TGTGCCAGCAGCTTTTCCGGGACAGGGAACTATGGCTACACCTTC. Translation gives CASSFSGTGNYGYTF.